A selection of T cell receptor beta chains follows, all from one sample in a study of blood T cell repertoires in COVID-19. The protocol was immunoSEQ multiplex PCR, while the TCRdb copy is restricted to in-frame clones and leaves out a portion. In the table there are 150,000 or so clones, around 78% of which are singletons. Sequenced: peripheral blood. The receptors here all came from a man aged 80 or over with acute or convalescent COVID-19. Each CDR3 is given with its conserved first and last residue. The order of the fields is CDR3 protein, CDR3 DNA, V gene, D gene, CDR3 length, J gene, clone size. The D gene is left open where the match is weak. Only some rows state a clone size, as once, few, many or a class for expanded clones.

cdr3_aa: CASGLLAGSSYNEQFF
cdr3_nt: TGTGCCAGCGGACTGTTAGCGGGGAGCTCCTACAATGAGCAGTTCTTC
v_call: TRBV7-2
d_call: TRBD2
cdr3_length: 16
j_call: TRBJ2-1
clone_size: NA

cdr3_aa: CATSRDGRTGGNQPQHF
cdr3_nt: TGTGCCACCAGCAGAGATGGGCGGACAGGGGGCAATCAGCCCCAGCATTTT
v_call: TRBV15
d_call: TRBD1
cdr3_length: 17
j_call: TRBJ1-5
clone_size: few

cdr3_aa: CAWSVGPQETQYF
cdr3_nt: TGTGCCTGGAGTGTGGGGCCCCAAGAGACCCAGTACTTC
v_call: TRBV30
d_call: NA
cdr3_length: 13
j_call: TRBJ2-5
clone_size: NA

cdr3_aa: CAARGQAPKTQYF
cdr3_nt: TGTGCCGCCCGGGGACAGGCGCCCAAGACCCAGTACTTC
v_call: TRBV6-6
d_call: TRBD1
cdr3_length: 13
j_call: TRBJ2-5
clone_size: NA

cdr3_aa: CATSDREEGVYQAYYGYTF
cdr3_nt: TGTGCCACCAGTGACCGTGAAGAGGGGGTTTATCAGGCGTACTATGGCTACACCTTC
v_call: TRBV24-1
d_call: NA
cdr3_length: 19
j_call: TRBJ1-2
clone_size: NA

cdr3_aa: CASSMTGVTEAFF
cdr3_nt: TGTGCCAGCAGCATGACAGGGGTCACTGAAGCTTTCTTT
v_call: TRBV7-8
d_call: TRBD1
cdr3_length: 13
j_call: TRBJ1-1
clone_size: NA

cdr3_aa: CSASRGMYNEQFF
cdr3_nt: TGCAGTGCTAGTAGGGGGATGTACAATGAGCAGTTCTTC
v_call: TRBV20-1
d_call: NA
cdr3_length: 13
j_call: TRBJ2-1
clone_size: NA

cdr3_aa: CASSPPAGAEQFF
cdr3_nt: TGTGCCAGCTCACCACCGGCGGGGGCTGAGCAGTTCTTC
v_call: TRBV18
d_call: NA
cdr3_length: 13
j_call: TRBJ2-1
clone_size: once

cdr3_aa: CSVKGTDLNTEAFF
cdr3_nt: TGCAGCGTTAAAGGGACAGATTTGAACACTGAAGCTTTCTTT
v_call: TRBV29-1
d_call: TRBD1
cdr3_length: 14
j_call: TRBJ1-1
clone_size: NA

cdr3_aa: CASTQQVNTEAFF
cdr3_nt: TGTGCCAGCACTCAACAGGTGAACACTGAAGCTTTCTTT
v_call: TRBV12-3/TRBV12-4
d_call: NA
cdr3_length: 13
j_call: TRBJ1-1
clone_size: NA

cdr3_aa: CASSPGQRPKLFF
cdr3_nt: TGTGCCAGCAGCCCGGGACAGCGACCTAAACTGTTTTTT
v_call: TRBV12-3/TRBV12-4
d_call: TRBD1
cdr3_length: 13
j_call: TRBJ1-4
clone_size: once

cdr3_aa: CASSQTGSNEKLFF
cdr3_nt: TGTGCCAGCAGTCAGACAGGGAGTAATGAAAAACTGTTTTTT
v_call: TRBV28
d_call: TRBD1
cdr3_length: 14
j_call: TRBJ1-4
clone_size: once

cdr3_aa: CASGTYNEQFF
cdr3_nt: TGCGCCAGCGGGACATACAATGAGCAGTTCTTC
v_call: TRBV10-1
d_call: NA
cdr3_length: 11
j_call: TRBJ2-1
clone_size: NA

cdr3_aa: CASSWGTGPNYGYTF
cdr3_nt: TGCGCCAGCAGCTGGGGGACAGGTCCCAACTATGGCTACACCTTC
v_call: TRBV5-1
d_call: TRBD1
cdr3_length: 15
j_call: TRBJ1-2
clone_size: few

cdr3_aa: CASSISGTGQPQHF
cdr3_nt: TGTGCCAGTAGTATTTCGGGAACGGGGCAGCCCCAGCATTTT
v_call: TRBV19
d_call: NA
cdr3_length: 14
j_call: TRBJ1-5
clone_size: NA

cdr3_aa: CSASGGNTDTQYF
cdr3_nt: TGCAGTGCTAGTGGAGGGAACACAGATACGCAGTATTTT
v_call: TRBV20-1
d_call: NA
cdr3_length: 13
j_call: TRBJ2-3
clone_size: NA

cdr3_aa: CASSLREKPKVRWVYEQYF
cdr3_nt: TGTGCCAGCAGCTTAAGGGAGAAGCCTAAGGTCAGGTGGGTATACGAGCAGTACTTC
v_call: TRBV7-3
d_call: NA
cdr3_length: 19
j_call: TRBJ2-7
clone_size: NA